The following is a T cell receptor (beta chain) sequence with its context. Antigen specificity is unknown. Libraries were prepared by immunoSEQ multiplex PCR; TCRdb keeps only in-frame clonotypes and omits some of them. The table records 95,000 to 110,000 clones, roughly 92% of them present only once. The data are from a study of siplizumab effects on memory and regulatory T cells. Study conclusions and caveats: Siplizumab caused a significant drop in alloreactive sequences traceable to unstimulated CD4+ memory cells.

This CDR3 spans 19 amino acids. Per germline, CDR1 SGHAT and CDR2 FQNNGV. Trimming took 0 bases from V and 0 from J, leaving 15 bases between them. This receptor was identified in a human donor in good health. The gene calls are TRBV11-2 and TRBJ2-6, with D uncertain. The sequencing sample was made of Tregs sorted from blood. The chain's CDR3 is CASSLEYDGRTSGANVLTF. The CDR3 DNA reads TGTGCCAGCAGCTTAGAATACGACGGACGGACCTCTGGGGCCAACGTCCTGACTTTC.